The rows below give T cell receptor beta chains drawn from one sample of a study of vaccination effects on CD4 cells after COVID-19. Only in-frame clones appear in the TCRdb table, and some are missing; sequencing was by immunoSEQ multiplex PCR. This sample has about 17,000 clones, with about 74% found just once. These receptors have no identified antigens. The specimen was CD4+ T cells from PBMCs cultured with SARS-CoV-2 spike peptides, collected after COVID-19 vaccination. The receptors shown here come from a human donor who had a prior SARS-CoV-2 infection. Both conserved end residues are part of each CDR3. D genes are given only for firm matches. Not all rows give a size; the values are once, few, many and, for expanded clones, a class.

clone_size: .; v_call: TRBV7-3; j_call: TRBJ2-1; cdr3_length: 15; d_call: TRBD1; cdr3_aa: CASSFGTGTYNEQFF; cdr3_nt: TGTGCCAGCAGCTTTGGGACAGGAACCTACAATGAGCAGTTCTTC
clone_size: .; v_call: TRBV19; j_call: TRBJ1-1; cdr3_length: 15; d_call: .; cdr3_aa: CASTRQASMNTEAFF; cdr3_nt: TGTGCCAGTACCCGACAGGCCTCCATGAACACTGAAGCTTTCTTT
clone_size: .; v_call: TRBV4-3; j_call: TRBJ2-1; cdr3_length: 17; d_call: TRBD2; cdr3_aa: CASSQDSGGRAYNEQFF; cdr3_nt: TGCGCCAGCAGCCAAGATTCGGGCGGGAGGGCCTACAATGAGCAGTTCTTC
clone_size: .; v_call: TRBV5-1; j_call: TRBJ1-1; cdr3_length: 15; d_call: TRBD1; cdr3_aa: CASSPGGGTATEAFF; cdr3_nt: TGCGCCAGCAGCCCCGGGGGGGGGACAGCCACTGAAGCTTTCTTT
clone_size: .; v_call: TRBV5-1; j_call: TRBJ1-5; cdr3_length: 14; d_call: .; cdr3_aa: CASSTDGSNQPQHF; cdr3_nt: TGCGCCAGCAGCACGGACGGGAGCAATCAGCCCCAGCATTTT
clone_size: few; v_call: TRBV5-4; j_call: TRBJ1-2; cdr3_length: 15; d_call: .; cdr3_aa: CASSSPGRVDYGYTF; cdr3_nt: TGTGCCAGCAGCTCCCCGGGTAGAGTGGACTATGGCTACACCTTC
clone_size: .; v_call: TRBV14; j_call: TRBJ2-7; cdr3_length: 14; d_call: .; cdr3_aa: CASSQRRDHYEQYF; cdr3_nt: TGTGCCAGCAGCCAGAGGAGGGACCACTACGAGCAGTACTTC
clone_size: .; v_call: TRBV15; j_call: TRBJ2-5; cdr3_length: 14; d_call: .; cdr3_aa: CATSRDHVQETQYF; cdr3_nt: TGTGCCACCAGCAGAGATCACGTCCAAGAGACCCAGTACTTC
clone_size: few; v_call: TRBV11-1; j_call: TRBJ2-5; cdr3_length: 13; d_call: .; cdr3_aa: CASSSNREETQYF; cdr3_nt: TGTGCCAGCAGCTCGAACAGGGAAGAGACCCAGTACTTC
clone_size: .; v_call: TRBV5-5; j_call: TRBJ2-3; cdr3_length: 15; d_call: .; cdr3_aa: CASSLRVLGGDTQYF; cdr3_nt: TGTGCCAGCAGCTTGCGGGTTTTGGGTGGAGATACGCAGTATTTT
clone_size: .; v_call: TRBV7-8; j_call: TRBJ2-7; cdr3_length: 12; d_call: .; cdr3_aa: CASSLYVDEQYF; cdr3_nt: TGTGCCAGCAGCTTGTACGTCGACGAGCAGTACTTC
clone_size: .; v_call: TRBV6-2/TRBV6-3; j_call: TRBJ1-2; cdr3_length: 12; d_call: .; cdr3_aa: CASSGSSFGYTF; cdr3_nt: TGTGCCAGCAGTGGCAGTTCTTTCGGCTACACCTTC
clone_size: .; v_call: TRBV7-2; j_call: TRBJ2-5; cdr3_length: 14; d_call: .; cdr3_aa: CASSLAGVVETQYF; cdr3_nt: TGTGCCAGCAGCTTAGCGGGAGTAGTAGAGACCCAGTACTTC
clone_size: .; v_call: TRBV29-1; j_call: TRBJ2-2; cdr3_length: 15; d_call: .; cdr3_aa: CSVRVFRGGTGELFF; cdr3_nt: TGCAGCGTCCGAGTATTCAGGGGTGGCACCGGGGAGCTGTTTTTT
clone_size: .; v_call: TRBV3-1/TRBV3-2; j_call: TRBJ2-1; cdr3_length: 17; d_call: .; cdr3_aa: CASSQAGRLRSYNEQFF; cdr3_nt: TGTGCCAGCAGCCAAGCTGGGCGCCTTCGCTCCTACAATGAGCAGTTCTTC
clone_size: .; v_call: TRBV11-3; j_call: TRBJ1-6; cdr3_length: 17; d_call: TRBD1; cdr3_aa: CASSRPRGQVKDSPLHF; cdr3_nt: TGTGCCAGCAGCCGACCCCGCGGACAGGTTAAAGATTCACCCCTCCACTTT
clone_size: few; v_call: TRBV30; j_call: TRBJ1-1; cdr3_length: 11; d_call: .; cdr3_aa: CAWTFGGLAFF; cdr3_nt: TGTGCCTGGACCTTCGGAGGGTTAGCTTTCTTT
clone_size: few; v_call: TRBV27; j_call: TRBJ1-1; cdr3_length: 15; d_call: .; cdr3_aa: CASSWGANRDTEAFF; cdr3_nt: TGTGCCAGCAGTTGGGGGGCCAACAGGGACACTGAAGCTTTCTTT
clone_size: .; v_call: TRBV20-1; j_call: TRBJ2-5; cdr3_length: 11; d_call: .; cdr3_aa: CSGGPGETQYF; cdr3_nt: TGCAGTGGGGGTCCGGGAGAGACCCAGTACTTC
clone_size: .; v_call: TRBV4-3; j_call: TRBJ1-3; cdr3_length: 21; d_call: TRBD1; cdr3_aa: CASSQERIATGSPLSGNTIYF; cdr3_nt: TGCGCCAGCAGCCAAGAAAGGATCGCGACAGGGAGTCCTCTCTCTGGAAACACCATATATTTT
clone_size: .; v_call: TRBV7-9; j_call: TRBJ1-2; cdr3_length: 14; d_call: .; cdr3_aa: CASSSGGGGYGYTF; cdr3_nt: TGTGCCAGCAGCTCCGGGGGCGGCGGATATGGCTACACCTTC
clone_size: .; v_call: TRBV5-1; j_call: TRBJ2-3; cdr3_length: 11; d_call: .; cdr3_aa: CASSVTDTQYF; cdr3_nt: TGCGCCAGCAGCGTTACAGATACGCAGTATTTT
clone_size: once; v_call: TRBV4-2; j_call: TRBJ2-5; cdr3_length: 12; d_call: .; cdr3_aa: CASSRGGETQYF; cdr3_nt: TGTGCCAGCAGCCGTGGGGGGGAGACCCAGTACTTC
clone_size: .; v_call: TRBV5-1; j_call: TRBJ2-1; cdr3_length: 21; d_call: TRBD2; cdr3_aa: CASSLGIPSPGGRSSYNEQFF; cdr3_nt: TGCGCCAGCAGCTTGGGCATACCCAGTCCGGGGGGTAGGAGCTCCTACAATGAGCAGTTCTTC
clone_size: few; v_call: TRBV5-1; j_call: TRBJ2-7; cdr3_length: 14; d_call: TRBD1; cdr3_aa: CASSLTGLLYEQYF; cdr3_nt: TGCGCCAGCAGCCTGACAGGGCTTCTCTACGAGCAGTACTTC
clone_size: .; v_call: TRBV7-2; j_call: TRBJ1-2; cdr3_length: 15; d_call: TRBD1; cdr3_aa: CASSSIGQGNSGYTF; cdr3_nt: TGTGCCAGCAGCTCGATAGGACAGGGGAACTCTGGCTACACCTTC
clone_size: .; v_call: TRBV12-3/TRBV12-4; j_call: TRBJ1-5; cdr3_length: 13; d_call: .; cdr3_aa: CASSILVNQPQHF; cdr3_nt: TGTGCCAGCAGCATCCTGGTTAATCAGCCCCAGCATTTT
clone_size: few; v_call: TRBV7-9; j_call: TRBJ2-1; cdr3_length: 13; d_call: TRBD1; cdr3_aa: CASSWTGYNEQFF; cdr3_nt: TGTGCCAGCAGCTGGACAGGGTACAATGAGCAGTTCTTC
clone_size: .; v_call: TRBV3-1/TRBV3-2; j_call: TRBJ1-1; cdr3_length: 14; d_call: .; cdr3_aa: CASSQVGGYTEAFF; cdr3_nt: TGTGCCAGCAGCCAAGTGGGGGGATACACTGAAGCTTTCTTT
clone_size: .; v_call: TRBV10-3; j_call: TRBJ1-5; cdr3_length: 15; d_call: .; cdr3_aa: CAISEQQNSNQPQHF; cdr3_nt: TGTGCCATCAGTGAGCAGCAAAATAGCAATCAGCCCCAGCATTTT
clone_size: .; v_call: TRBV7-2; j_call: TRBJ1-1; cdr3_length: 15; d_call: .; cdr3_aa: CASSPRAKQGTEAFF; cdr3_nt: TGTGCCAGCAGCCCGAGAGCCAAACAGGGTACTGAAGCTTTCTTT
clone_size: .; v_call: TRBV27; j_call: TRBJ2-7; cdr3_length: 13; d_call: .; cdr3_aa: CASSLRVTHEQYF; cdr3_nt: TGTGCCAGCAGTTTACGGGTTACCCACGAGCAGTACTTC
clone_size: few; v_call: TRBV21-1; j_call: TRBJ2-1; cdr3_length: 16; d_call: .; cdr3_aa: CASSKVVAGVHNEQFF; cdr3_nt: TGTGCCAGCAGCAAAGTGGTAGCGGGAGTCCACAATGAGCAGTTCTTC
clone_size: few; v_call: TRBV7-9; j_call: TRBJ1-3; cdr3_length: 14; d_call: .; cdr3_aa: CASSLVVSGNTIYF; cdr3_nt: TGTGCCAGCAGCTTAGTGGTCTCTGGAAACACCATATATTTT
clone_size: .; v_call: TRBV3-1/TRBV3-2; j_call: TRBJ2-7; cdr3_length: 12; d_call: .; cdr3_aa: CASSQDPGAPYF; cdr3_nt: TGTGCCAGCAGCCAGGACCCAGGGGCCCCTTACTTC
clone_size: .; v_call: TRBV4-1; j_call: TRBJ2-1; cdr3_length: 12; d_call: .; cdr3_aa: CASARSNNEQFF; cdr3_nt: TGCGCCAGTGCGCGGAGCAACAATGAGCAGTTCTTC
clone_size: once; v_call: TRBV9; j_call: TRBJ2-3; cdr3_length: 16; d_call: TRBD2; cdr3_aa: CASSVGGSGSTDTQYF; cdr3_nt: TGTGCCAGCAGCGTAGGGGGTAGCGGGAGCACAGATACGCAGTATTTT
clone_size: few; v_call: TRBV7-9; j_call: TRBJ1-1; cdr3_length: 13; d_call: .; cdr3_aa: CASSFVENTEAFF; cdr3_nt: TGTGCCAGCAGCTTTGTTGAGAACACTGAAGCTTTCTTT
clone_size: .; v_call: TRBV3-1/TRBV3-2; j_call: TRBJ1-1; cdr3_length: 13; d_call: .; cdr3_aa: CASSQGASKQPFF; cdr3_nt: TGTGCCAGCAGCCAAGGAGCAAGTAAACAACCTTTCTTT
clone_size: .; v_call: TRBV12-3/TRBV12-4; j_call: TRBJ2-3; cdr3_length: 13; d_call: .; cdr3_aa: CASSITATDTQYF; cdr3_nt: TGTGCCAGCAGTATAACCGCTACAGATACGCAGTATTTT
clone_size: .; v_call: TRBV3-1/TRBV3-2; j_call: TRBJ1-1; cdr3_length: 13; d_call: .; cdr3_aa: CASSQVVGTEAFF; cdr3_nt: TGTGCCAGCAGCCAAGTCGTCGGCACTGAAGCTTTCTTT
clone_size: .; v_call: TRBV6-6; j_call: TRBJ1-1; cdr3_length: 16; d_call: .; cdr3_aa: CASSYPIGGLRTEAFF; cdr3_nt: TGTGCCAGCAGTTACCCGATTGGGGGCCTAAGAACTGAAGCTTTCTTT
clone_size: few; v_call: TRBV21-1; j_call: TRBJ1-2; cdr3_length: 14; d_call: .; cdr3_aa: CASSAEGGSYGYTF; cdr3_nt: TGTGCCAGCAGCGCGGAAGGGGGCTCCTATGGCTACACCTTC
clone_size: .; v_call: TRBV7-6; j_call: TRBJ2-5; cdr3_length: 15; d_call: .; cdr3_aa: CASSLDVYTQETQYF; cdr3_nt: TGTGCCAGCAGCTTAGATGTTTATACGCAAGAGACCCAGTACTTC
clone_size: few; v_call: TRBV18; j_call: TRBJ2-1; cdr3_length: 17; d_call: TRBD2; cdr3_aa: CASSPLAGVRVNNEQFF; cdr3_nt: TGTGCCAGCTCACCGCTAGCGGGGGTCAGGGTGAACAATGAGCAGTTCTTC
clone_size: .; v_call: TRBV5-6; j_call: TRBJ1-2; cdr3_length: 14; d_call: .; cdr3_aa: CASSLGSQDYGYTF; cdr3_nt: TGTGCCAGCAGTTTGGGCAGCCAAGACTATGGCTACACCTTC
clone_size: .; v_call: TRBV5-6; j_call: TRBJ1-2; cdr3_length: 12; d_call: .; cdr3_aa: CASSSRTDGYTF; cdr3_nt: TGTGCCAGCAGCTCCCGGACAGATGGCTACACCTTC
clone_size: .; v_call: TRBV7-4; j_call: TRBJ1-6; cdr3_length: 17; d_call: TRBD1; cdr3_aa: CASSQISGQGDNSPLHF; cdr3_nt: TGTGCCAGCAGCCAAATATCGGGACAGGGGGATAATTCACCCCTCCACTTT
clone_size: .; v_call: TRBV5-6; j_call: TRBJ2-7; cdr3_length: 15; d_call: .; cdr3_aa: CASSLDRRVWHEQYF; cdr3_nt: TGTGCCAGCAGCTTGGATCGCAGGGTATGGCACGAGCAGTACTTC
clone_size: few; v_call: TRBV5-1; j_call: TRBJ1-2; cdr3_length: 13; d_call: .; cdr3_aa: CASSFQVNYGYTF; cdr3_nt: TGCGCCAGCAGCTTCCAAGTGAACTATGGCTACACCTTC
clone_size: medium-sized; v_call: TRBV27; j_call: TRBJ2-7; cdr3_length: 15; d_call: TRBD1; cdr3_aa: CASGVRQGSSGEQYF; cdr3_nt: TGTGCCAGCGGTGTCCGACAGGGGAGCTCGGGCGAGCAGTACTTC